This is a list of T cell receptor beta chains from one sample in a study of T cell responses to AZD1222 COVID-19 vaccine. Clones were read by immunoSEQ multiplex PCR, and TCRdb kept only the in-frame ones, dropping some. The sample consists of tens of thousands of clones, about 88% of them appearing once. The sequencing here drew on peripheral blood, taken on day 0 of AZD1222 vaccination. These TCRs come from an adult in good health. CDR3s include the opening cysteine and the closing phenylalanine or tryptophan.

j_gene,v_gene,CDR3aa
TRBJ1-3,TRBV10-3,CAISVESGGNTIYF
TRBJ2-1,TRBV2,CASKGNEQFF
TRBJ2-7,TRBV29-1,CSVEKGQGASEQYF
TRBJ2-5,TRBV21-1,CASPGGGRETQYF
TRBJ2-2,TRBV9,CASSPQGAGELFF
TRBJ2-6,TRBV5-1,CASSLSGLISGANVLTF
TRBJ2-7,TRBV7-9,CASSNSPGVEQYF
TRBJ2-4,TRBV4-3,CASSQAGGGADIQYF
TRBJ2-2,TRBV7-2,CASNRGQGAVGELFF
TRBJ2-1,TRBV3-1/TRBV3-2,CASSQEGGLGNEQFF
TRBJ2-7,TRBV4-3,CASSQVAGVDEQYF
TRBJ1-1,TRBV11-3,CASSPGQGGDTEAFF
TRBJ1-5,TRBV28,CASSSPGAGNQPQHF
TRBJ1-2,TRBV20-1,CILPRDGYTF
TRBJ1-2,TRBV7-2,CASSLAGTGYGYTF
TRBJ2-1,TRBV27,CASRNLSTGSYNEQFF
TRBJ2-3,TRBV5-5,CASSLGRDTQYF
TRBJ1-1,TRBV7-2,CASSLGLRRNTEAFF
TRBJ2-3,TRBV9,CASSVGGGSDTQYF
TRBJ1-4,TRBV10-2,CASSRADSQEKLFF
TRBJ2-6,TRBV6-5,CASTTFQANVLTF
TRBJ1-5,TRBV6-2/TRBV6-3,CASSTGFVQPQHF
TRBJ2-3,TRBV13,CASSFLAVGTSGFTDTQYF
TRBJ1-2,TRBV6-2/TRBV6-3,CASSYSGQGINYGYTF
TRBJ1-1,TRBV9,CASSAQQGNTEAFF
TRBJ2-7,TRBV7-2,CASSRGLAGDVRNEQYF
TRBJ2-1,TRBV29-1,CSCPLFGNEQFF
TRBJ1-5,TRBV7-2,CASSSQGANQPQHF
TRBJ2-7,TRBV6-7,CASSLRSHYYEQYF
TRBJ1-1,TRBV29-1,CSVEGQINTEAFF
TRBJ1-6,TRBV7-8,CASSTGIQNPLHF
TRBJ1-1,TRBV4-3,CASSQGNTYMNTEAFF
TRBJ1-6,TRBV7-6,CASSPEGQVESPLHF
TRBJ1-4,TRBV19,CASSTLLGEKLFF
TRBJ1-6,TRBV27,CASSYRPYNSPLHF
TRBJ2-1,TRBV7-3,CASSPWGSGRNYNEQFF
TRBJ1-2,TRBV10-3,CAISLNTGGADGYTF
TRBJ2-5,TRBV11-1,CASSTRRTKETQYF
TRBJ1-5,TRBV3-1/TRBV3-2,CASSQGSNQPQHF
TRBJ2-1,TRBV7-9,CASSHRDRPYNEQFF
TRBJ1-5,TRBV2,CASSDTGGQPQHF
TRBJ1-5,TRBV5-8,CASSLETGGNQPQHF
TRBJ1-2,TRBV7-9,CASSSSGGDGYTF